This entry describes one TCR beta chain. In its sample, this clone was seen once. Its target antigen remains unknown. No base quality information exists; no much larger clone differs at one position. The sample belongs to a study of blood T cell repertoires in COVID-19 (dated by TCRdb to 2020 to 2022). About the study as a whole: Samples covering the acute and convalescent phases of COVID-19 were provided by collaborators in the United States, Italy and Spain. Nearly every sample came with metadata listing a de-identified subject ID, COVID-19 status, age in years and sex. HLA class I and class II types, where available, came from metadata supplied by the sample provider rather than from assay-based typing. Subjects who had been exposed to COVID-19, were actively infected with it, or had recovered from it provided the deeply sampled blood TCRbeta repertoires that made up the dataset. A freely available public database, intended as a resource for researchers studying the immune response to SARS-CoV-2, is where the repertoires were released. Samples were obtained from the ongoing ImmuneRACE study (first 160 participants) and from about 1,300 subjects provided by 6 global collaborators. The prospective study material was composed of cDNA or gDNA derived from T cells, B-cell-depleted T cells, or PBMCs.

TCRbeta CDR3 regions were amplified from genomic DNA using the immunoSEQ Assay, a bias-controlled multiplex PCR. The authors' analysis ran thus. The number of nucleated cells in each sample was estimated by amplification of reference gene primers within the assay. Sequence reads were collapsed and filtered to measure the absolute abundance of every unique TCRbeta CDR3 rearrangement. For each sample, productive Simpson clonality was calculated as the square root of Simpson's diversity index across productive rearrangements. Held by TCRdb, this immuneACCESS table contains in-frame sequences only and omits some clones. Under half of the omission traces to an unresolved V gene where checked; the cause of the rest is unknown. V, J and clone size are taken as reported in that table, and D and trimming were inferred from the DNA itself. For this sample there are 180,000 or so clones; roughly 87% appear just once. Of the sample, 1.5% to 2% is held by the ten largest clones.

General study outcomes and caveats: The quantity of clinical and demographic metadata differed by source and by participant and was supplied without curation.

The CDR3 numbers 11 residues from cysteine through phenylalanine. The only DNA kept is the CDR3, 33 bases in frame from the first base. In the germline V gene (reference sequence), CDR1 corresponds to LGHDT and CDR2 to YNNKEL. Trimming takes 4 bases from V and 6 bases from J, and the germline ends sit 6 bases apart. Each collaborating institution followed its own protocols to collect whole blood in K2EDTA tubes. For TCRbeta analysis, collaborator samples were shipped as frozen whole blood, as isolated PBMCs, or as DNA extracted from either sample type. Recombination linked TRBV3-1 (or the pseudogene TRBV3-2) to TRBJ1-1; the D gene lacks a confident call. The sequence was obtained from a woman between 45 and 60 years old with acute or convalescent COVID-19. The specimen sequenced was peripheral blood. The CDR3: CASSPGAEAFF. The DNA sequence is as follows: TGTGCCAGCAGCCCGGGTGCTGAAGCTTTCTTT.